This T cell receptor beta chain was recorded in a study of PD-L1 blockade in urothelial cancer. Locally advanced or metastatic urothelial carcinoma affected the patients. This clone was seen only a few times. Sequenced by immunoSEQ multiplex PCR; TCRdb stores in-frame clones only, minus some. The table shows tens of thousands of clones, with 84% occurring only once. Trimming pared 6 bases from V and 5 bases from J, leaving 12 bases between. This CDR3 spans 13 amino acids. CDR1 is MNHEY and CDR2 is SVGAGI in the germline V gene. This receptor was taken from a man aged 40-50 years with urothelial cancer. Sample: PBMCs, taken around atezolizumab (anti-PD-L1) treatment. This sequence joins TRBV6-5 and TRBJ2-3; D perhaps matches TRBD1 (5 bases). The DNA for the CDR3 is TGTGCCAGCAGCCCAGGGTCCGTAGATACGCAGTATTTT. Translated, it gives CASSPGSVDTQYF.